A single sample is the source of the 7 T cell receptor beta chains below, sequenced in a study of cytomegalovirus exposure and HLA in healthy donors. The PCR had 60 Vbeta and 13 Jbeta primers. Generated by immunoSEQ multiplex PCR, the TCRdb table keeps only in-frame clones and is missing some. This sample has 65,000 to 90,000 clones, with around 73% found just once. The sample consisted of PBMCs. These receptors were collected from a woman aged 40 to 50 in good health and CMV-seropositive.

This clone has just a few counts. The chain carries TRBV15 and TRBJ2-7, with 8 bases fitting TRBD1. There are 16 residues in the CDR3. Germline CDR1 is LNHNV and CDR2 is YYDKDF (reference sequence). V shed 3 bases, J shed 4 bases, and the junction held 11 bases outside the gene matches. CDR3 nucleotide sequence: TGTGCCACCAGCAGGTATTCGTCAGGGGGCGCGTACGAGCAGTACTTC. This sequence encodes CATSRYSSGGAYEQYF.

This clone appeared a few times. The chain couples TRBV28 to TRBJ1-5, with 7 bases that match TRBD1. CDR1 is MDHEN, CDR2 SYDVKM, per germline. V lost 7 bases, J lost 2 bases, and 11 bases stayed unmatched. This CDR3 has 16 residues. CDR3 in DNA: TGTGCCAGCAATAACAAACAGGGGTTCGGCAATCAGCCCCAGCATTTT. It is translated as CASNNKQGFGNQPQHF.

This clone showed up just a few times. Written as DNA, the CDR3 is TGTGCCAGCAGCTTGGCAGCGGGGGGGCCCTTATCCATAGATACGCAGTATTTT. Residues: CASSLAAGGPLSIDTQYF. This sequence joins TRBV5-6 and TRBJ2-3; 10 bases are a match to TRBD2. V lost 0 bases, J lost 5 bases, and 12 bases stayed unmatched. The length of the CDR3 is 18 residues. CDR1 is SGHDT, CDR2 YYEEEE, per germline.

V is TRBV28 and J is TRBJ1-2; TRBD1 agrees at 8 bases. The CDR3 is made up of 14 amino acids. With 5 bases clipped from V and 0 bases from J, the junction kept 2 bases outside the gene matches. Per the germline V gene, CDR1 is MDHEN and CDR2 is SYDVKM. This CDR3 is CASSRTGTNYGYTF. DNA for the CDR3: TGTGCCAGCAGTCGGACAGGGACTAACTATGGCTACACCTTC.

CDR3 in DNA: TGTGCCAGCAGTTTAGGCACTACAGGGGGCCGTGCAGATACGCAGTATTTT. Protein: CASSLGTTGGRADTQYF. The J gene is TRBJ2-3, the V gene TRBV28, with 9 bases aligning to TRBD1. CDR1 is MDHEN and CDR2 is SYDVKM in the germline V gene. Trimming took 2 bases from V and 4 from J; bases not matched to a gene: 10. CDR3 length: 17 residues.

V and J are TRBV7-9 and TRBJ1-4; unclear D gene. CDR1 is SEHNR and CDR2 is FQNEAQ in the germline V gene (reference sequence). This CDR3 is 12 amino acids long. The V end was cut by 3 bases, the J end by 11 bases, with 10 bases between. CDR3 residues: CASSLGVGKLFF. Here the CDR3 DNA reads TGTGCCAGCAGCTTGGGAGTAGGGAAACTGTTTTTT.

This chain uses TRBV18 with TRBJ2-3; 8 bases agree with TRBD2. The CDR3 is made up of 15 amino acids. From germline, CDR1 is KGHSH and CDR2 LQKENI. Trimming removed 1 base from V and 2 bases from J; junction bases left unmatched: 2. The CDR3 loop reads CASSPRTSFTDTQYF. The CDR3 DNA sequence: TGTGCCAGCTCACCACGGACTAGCTTCACAGATACGCAGTATTTT.